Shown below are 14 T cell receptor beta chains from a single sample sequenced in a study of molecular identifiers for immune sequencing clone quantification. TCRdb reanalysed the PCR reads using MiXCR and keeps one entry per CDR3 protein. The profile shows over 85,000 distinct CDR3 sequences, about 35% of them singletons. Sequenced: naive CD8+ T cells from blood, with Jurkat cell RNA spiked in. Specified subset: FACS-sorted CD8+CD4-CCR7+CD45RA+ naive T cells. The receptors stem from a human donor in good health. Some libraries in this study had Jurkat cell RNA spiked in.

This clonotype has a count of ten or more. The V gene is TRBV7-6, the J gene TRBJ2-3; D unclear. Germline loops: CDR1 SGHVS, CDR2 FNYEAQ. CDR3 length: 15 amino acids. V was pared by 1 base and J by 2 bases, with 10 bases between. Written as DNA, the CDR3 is TGTGCCAGCAGCTTAGAAGCACAGTTCACAGATACGCAGTATTTT. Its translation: CASSLEAQFTDTQYF.

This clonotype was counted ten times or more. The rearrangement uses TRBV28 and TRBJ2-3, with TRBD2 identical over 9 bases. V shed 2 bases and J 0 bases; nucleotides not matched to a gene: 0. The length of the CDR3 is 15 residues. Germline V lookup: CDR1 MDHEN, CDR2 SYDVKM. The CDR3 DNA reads TGTGCCAGCAGTTTACTAGCGGGAAGCACAGATACGCAGTATTTT. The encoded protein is CASSLLAGSTDTQYF. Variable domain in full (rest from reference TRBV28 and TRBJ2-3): DVKVTQSSRYLVKRTGEKVFLECVQDMDHENMFWYRQDPGLGLRLIYFSYDVKMKEKGDIPEGYSVSREKKERFSLILESASTNQTSMYLCASSLLAGSTDTQYFGPGTRLTVL.

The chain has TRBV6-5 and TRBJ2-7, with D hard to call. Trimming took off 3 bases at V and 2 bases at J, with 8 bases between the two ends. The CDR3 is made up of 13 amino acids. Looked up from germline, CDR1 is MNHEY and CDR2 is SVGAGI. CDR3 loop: CASSYVGPYEQYF. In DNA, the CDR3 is TGTGCCAGCAGTTATGTGGGTCCCTACGAGCAGTACTTC.

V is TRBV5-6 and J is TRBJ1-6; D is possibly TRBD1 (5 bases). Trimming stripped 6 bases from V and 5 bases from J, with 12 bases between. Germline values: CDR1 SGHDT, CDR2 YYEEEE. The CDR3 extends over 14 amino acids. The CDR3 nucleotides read TGTGCCAGCACCACCGGGACTAATAATTCACCCCTCCACTTT. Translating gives CASTTGTNNSPLHF.

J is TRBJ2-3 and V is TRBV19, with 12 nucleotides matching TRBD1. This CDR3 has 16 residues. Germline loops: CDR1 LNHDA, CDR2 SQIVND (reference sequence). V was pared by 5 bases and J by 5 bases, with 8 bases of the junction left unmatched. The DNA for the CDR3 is TGTGCCAGTAGTCAGGGACAGGGGGCAAGGGTAGATACGCAGTATTTT. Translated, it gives CASSQGQGARVDTQYF. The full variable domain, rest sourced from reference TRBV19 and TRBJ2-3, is DGGITQSPKYLFRKEGQNVTLSCEQNLNHDAMYWYRQDPGQGLRLIYYSQIVNDFQKGDIAEGYSVSREKKESFPLTVTSAQKNPTAFYLCASSQGQGARVDTQYFGPGTRLTVL.

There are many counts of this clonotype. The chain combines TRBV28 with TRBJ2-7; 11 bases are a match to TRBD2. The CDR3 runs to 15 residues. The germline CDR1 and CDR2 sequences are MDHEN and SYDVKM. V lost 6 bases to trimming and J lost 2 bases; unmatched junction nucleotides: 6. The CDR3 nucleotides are TGTGCCAGCAGCCCCTTTAGCGGGAGGGCCTACGAGCAGTACTTC. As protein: CASSPFSGRAYEQYF.

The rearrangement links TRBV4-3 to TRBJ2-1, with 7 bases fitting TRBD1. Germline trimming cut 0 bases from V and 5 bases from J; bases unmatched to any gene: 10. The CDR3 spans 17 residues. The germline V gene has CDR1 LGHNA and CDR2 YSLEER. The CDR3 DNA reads TGCGCCAGCAGCCAAGATCCCGGACAGGTTAGACACAATGAGCAGTTCTTC. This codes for CASSQDPGQVRHNEQFF.

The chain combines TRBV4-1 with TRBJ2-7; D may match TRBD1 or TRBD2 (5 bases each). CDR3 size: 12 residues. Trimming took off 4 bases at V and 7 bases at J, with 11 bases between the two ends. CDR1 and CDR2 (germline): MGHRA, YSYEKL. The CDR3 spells CASSRGGREQYF. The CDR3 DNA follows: TGCGCCAGCAGCCGTGGGGGTCGGGAGCAGTACTTC.

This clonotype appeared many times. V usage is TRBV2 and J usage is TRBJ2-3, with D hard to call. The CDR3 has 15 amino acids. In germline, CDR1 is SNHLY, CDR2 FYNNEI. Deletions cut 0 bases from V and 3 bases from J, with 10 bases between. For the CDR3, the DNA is TGTGCCAGCAGTGAAGCGAGCGCAAGAACAGATACGCAGTATTTT. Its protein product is CASSEASARTDTQYF. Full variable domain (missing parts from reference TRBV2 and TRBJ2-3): EPEVTQTPSHQVTQMGQEVILRCVPISNHLYFYWYRQILGQKVEFLVSFYNNEISEKSEIFDDQFSVERPDGSNFTLKIRSTKLEDSAMYFCASSEASARTDTQYFGPGTRLTVL.

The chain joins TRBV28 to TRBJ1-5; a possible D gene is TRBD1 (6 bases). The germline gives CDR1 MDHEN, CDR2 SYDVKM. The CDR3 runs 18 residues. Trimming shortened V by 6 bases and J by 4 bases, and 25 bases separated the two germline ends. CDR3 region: CASSFTGWGKIGNQPQHF. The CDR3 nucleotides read TGTGCCAGCAGCTTTACAGGGTGGGGGAAAATCGGGAATCAGCCCCAGCATTTT. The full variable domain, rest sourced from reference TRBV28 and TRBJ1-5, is DVKVTQSSRYLVKRTGEKVFLECVQDMDHENMFWYRQDPGLGLRLIYFSYDVKMKEKGDIPEGYSVSREKKERFSLILESASTNQTSMYLCASSFTGWGKIGNQPQHFGDGTRLSIL.

For the CDR3, the DNA is TGTGCCAGCAGGCTATTTGATACGCAGTATTTT. Its protein is CASRLFDTQYF. This sequence joins TRBV6-5 and TRBJ2-3; no clear D gene. Trimming left V 6 bases short and J 6 bases short, with 7 bases between. The CDR3 runs 11 residues. Germline V gene data show CDR1 as MNHEY and CDR2 as SVGAGI.

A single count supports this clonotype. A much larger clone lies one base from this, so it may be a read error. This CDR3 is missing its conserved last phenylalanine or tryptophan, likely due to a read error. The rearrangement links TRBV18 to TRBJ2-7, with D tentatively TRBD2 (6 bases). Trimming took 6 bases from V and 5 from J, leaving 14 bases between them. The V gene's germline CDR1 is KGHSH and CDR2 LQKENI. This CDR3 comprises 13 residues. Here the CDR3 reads CASSPTGGNEQYI. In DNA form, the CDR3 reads TGTGCCAGCTCCCCCACCGGCGGGAACGAGCAGTACATC.

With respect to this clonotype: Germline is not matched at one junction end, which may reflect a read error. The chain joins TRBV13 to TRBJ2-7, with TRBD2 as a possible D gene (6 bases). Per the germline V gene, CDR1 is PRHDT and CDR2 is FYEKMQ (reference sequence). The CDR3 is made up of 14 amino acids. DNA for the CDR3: TGTGCCAGCAGCTTAGCGGGAGTATCCTACGAGCAGAACTTC. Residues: CASSLAGVSYEQNF.

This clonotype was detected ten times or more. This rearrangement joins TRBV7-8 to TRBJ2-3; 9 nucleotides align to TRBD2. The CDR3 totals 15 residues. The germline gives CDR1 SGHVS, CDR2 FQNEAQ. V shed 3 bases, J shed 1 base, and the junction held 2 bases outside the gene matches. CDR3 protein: CASSFSGGRTDTQYF. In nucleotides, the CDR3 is TGTGCCAGCAGCTTTAGCGGGGGCCGCACAGATACGCAGTATTTT.